This T cell receptor (beta chain) was captured in a study of blood T cell repertoires in COVID-19. Study details: The United States, Italy and Spain supplied acute and convalescent COVID-19 samples. T cells, B-cell-depleted T cells, or PBMCs supplied cDNA or gDNA.

In the original workflow: The assay estimated nucleated cells by amplifying reference gene primers. Assay: immunoSEQ multiplex PCR; the TCRdb copy retains only in-frame clones and omits some. Clone size and V and J calls were adopted from that table, with D and trimming inferred from the DNA. The sample contains about 130,000 clones, 75% to 90% of which appear only once. The germline V gene has CDR1 MNHEY and CDR2 SVGEGT. V trimming: 4 bases; J trimming: 7 bases; junction bases outside the gene matches: 11. The CDR3 sequence is 16 residues long. This clonotype was obtained from a woman between 50 and 59 years old who had recovered from COVID-19. The chain links TRBV6-2 or TRBV6-3 to TRBJ2-1, with 9 nucleotides matching TRBD2. Sequencing was carried out using PBMCs or T cells enriched from blood (not recorded which). The CDR3 DNA reads as TGTGCCAGCAGTTCGATAGCGGGGGTAGGAAAAAATGAGCAGTTCTTC. This sequence encodes CASSSIAGVGKNEQFF.